This T cell receptor beta chain came from a study of early T cells in non-severe SARS-CoV-2 infection. On the study more broadly: Bulk RNA taken from unsorted whole blood was sequenced, leaving chains unpaired.

Unique molecular identifiers were added to individual cDNA molecules. TCRdb re-derived calls from the 5' RACE reads in MiXCR, one entry per CDR3 protein. This repertoire shows under 85,000 distinct CDR3 sequences, approximately 12% found once; its top ten account for roughly 6%. At least ten counts were recorded for this clonotype. From germline, CDR1 is LGHNT and CDR2 FRNRAP. V shed 5 bases and J shed 8 bases, with 15 bases lying between them. The CDR3 has 13 amino acids. V and J are TRBV12-5 and TRBJ1-1; no definite D call. The TCR originated in an adult who was a healthcare worker with PCR-confirmed SARS-CoV-2 infection or an uninfected control (not recorded which). The sequencing sample was made of whole blood. Here the CDR3 DNA reads TGTGCTAGTGGTCCTAGGGTTCTTGCCGAAGCTTTCTTT. Amino acid sequence: CASGPRVLAEAFF.